This is a list of T cell receptor beta chains from one sample in a study of blood T cell repertoires in COVID-19. Profiling relied on immunoSEQ multiplex PCR, and the TCRdb table lists in-frame clones only, not all of them. The table records hundreds of thousands of clones, about 90% of them present only once. Specimen: peripheral blood. The receptors stem from a man aged 60 to 75 with COVID-19, enrolled during active disease. Both conserved end residues are part of each CDR3. D genes are given only for firm matches. Part of the rows lack a size; the others show once, few, many or a class for expanded clones.

j_call clone_size v_call d_call cdr3_nt cdr3_aa
TRBJ2-1 . TRBV4-1 TRBD2 TGCGCCAGCAGCCAAAGCGGGGATGAGCAGTTCTTC CASSQSGDEQFF
TRBJ1-1 once TRBV30 . TGTGCCTGCGGGGGTCAGGGTCACACTGAAGCTTTCTTT CACGGQGHTEAFF
TRBJ1-5 . TRBV5-8 . TGTGCCAGCAGCTTGGCAAGGTGGCGGGAGCCCCAGCATTTT CASSLARWREPQHF
TRBJ1-5 . TRBV27 . TGTGCCAGCAGTCCGACGGACAGCGGGAACAATCAGCCCCAGCATTTT CASSPTDSGNNQPQHF
TRBJ1-2 . TRBV9 . TGTGCCAGCAGCGTAGGGGTGGGATCAGGACGGGATAACTATGGCTACACCTTC CASSVGVGSGRDNYGYTF
TRBJ2-7 . TRBV27 TRBD1 TGTGCCAGCAGTCCAACGAGCGGGGACAGGGGTTACGAGCAGTACTTC CASSPTSGDRGYEQYF
TRBJ1-1 . TRBV7-2 TRBD1 TGTGCCAGCAGCCAATCCTCCACAGCGGACAGGCTATCTTTCTTT CASSQSSTADRLSFF
TRBJ1-1 . TRBV7-9 . TGTGCCAGCAGCTTGTTTCAGTCCACTGAAGCTTTCTTT CASSLFQSTEAFF
TRBJ2-1 . TRBV7-6 TRBD2 TGTGCCAGCAGCTTCCCCTCTAGCGGGAGAAGCGAGCAGTTCTTC CASSFPSSGRSEQFF
TRBJ1-5 . TRBV19 . TGTGCCAGTAGTAGTGGGGGGGACAATCAGCCCCAGCATTTT CASSSGGDNQPQHF
TRBJ2-2 . TRBV21-1 . TGTGCCAGCAGCAAAGAGCCCGGGACAGGGAACACCGGGGAGCTGTTTTTT CASSKEPGTGNTGELFF
TRBJ1-6 . TRBV2 TRBD1 TGTGCCAGCAGTGGGGCTACCGGGACAGTAAATTCACCCCTCCACTTT CASSGATGTVNSPLHF
TRBJ2-3 . TRBV3-1/TRBV3-2 . TGTGCCAGCAGCCAAAGGTCGGTGGGAGGACACACAGATACGCAGTATTTT CASSQRSVGGHTDTQYF